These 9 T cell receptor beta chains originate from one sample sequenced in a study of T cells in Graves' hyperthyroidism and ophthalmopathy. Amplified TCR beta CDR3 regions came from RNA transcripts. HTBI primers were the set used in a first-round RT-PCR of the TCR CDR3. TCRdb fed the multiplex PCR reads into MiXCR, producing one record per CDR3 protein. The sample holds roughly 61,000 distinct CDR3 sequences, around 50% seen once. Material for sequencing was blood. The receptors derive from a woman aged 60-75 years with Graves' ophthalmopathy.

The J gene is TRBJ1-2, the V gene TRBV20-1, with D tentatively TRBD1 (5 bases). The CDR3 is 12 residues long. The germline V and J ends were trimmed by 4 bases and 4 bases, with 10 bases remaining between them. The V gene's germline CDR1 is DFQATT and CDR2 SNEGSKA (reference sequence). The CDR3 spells CSAKSGGYGYTF. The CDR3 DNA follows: TGCAGTGCTAAAAGCGGGGGCTATGGCTACACCTTC.

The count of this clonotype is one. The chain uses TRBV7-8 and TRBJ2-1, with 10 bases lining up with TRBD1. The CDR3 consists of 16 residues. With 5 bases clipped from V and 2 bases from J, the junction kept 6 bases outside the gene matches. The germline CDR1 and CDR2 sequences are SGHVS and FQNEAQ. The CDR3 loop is CASSLPGTGAYNEQFF. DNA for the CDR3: TGTGCCAGCAGCCTACCCGGGACAGGGGCCTACAATGAGCAGTTCTTC.

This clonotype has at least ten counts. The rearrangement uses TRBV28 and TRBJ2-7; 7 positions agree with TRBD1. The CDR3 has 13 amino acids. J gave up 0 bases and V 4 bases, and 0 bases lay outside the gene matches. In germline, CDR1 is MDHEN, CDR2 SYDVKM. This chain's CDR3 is CASSWDSSYEQYF. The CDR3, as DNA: TGTGCCAGCAGTTGGGACAGCTCCTACGAGCAGTACTTC.

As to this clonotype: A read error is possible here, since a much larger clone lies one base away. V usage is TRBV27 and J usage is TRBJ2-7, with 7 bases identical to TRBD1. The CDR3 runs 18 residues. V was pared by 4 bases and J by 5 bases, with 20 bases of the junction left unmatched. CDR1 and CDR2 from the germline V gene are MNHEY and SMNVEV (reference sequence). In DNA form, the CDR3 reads TGTGCCAGCAGTTCTACCCATCCTGACAGGGCAAGCGCCAACGAGCAGTACTTC. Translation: CASSSTHPDRASANEQYF.

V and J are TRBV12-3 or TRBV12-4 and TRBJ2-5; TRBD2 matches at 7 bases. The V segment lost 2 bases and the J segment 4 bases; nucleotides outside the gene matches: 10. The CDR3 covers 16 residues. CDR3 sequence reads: CASSLIGTGEGETQYF. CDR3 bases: TGTGCCAGCAGTTTAATCGGGACCGGGGAGGGAGAGACCCAGTACTTC.

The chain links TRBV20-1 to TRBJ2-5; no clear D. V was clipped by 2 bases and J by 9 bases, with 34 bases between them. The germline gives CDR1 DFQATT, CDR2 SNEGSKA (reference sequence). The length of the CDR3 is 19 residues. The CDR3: CSARSRAGMEIRSNQPQYF. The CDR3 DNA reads TGCAGTGCTAGATCACGGGCAGGAATGGAGATACGTAGCAATCAGCCCCAGTACTTC.

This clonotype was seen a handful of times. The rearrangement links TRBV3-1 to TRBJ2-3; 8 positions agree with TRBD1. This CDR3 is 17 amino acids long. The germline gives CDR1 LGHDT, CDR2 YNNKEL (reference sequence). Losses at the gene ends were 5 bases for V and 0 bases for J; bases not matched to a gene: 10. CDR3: CASSYQTGGVSTDTQYF. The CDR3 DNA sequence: TGTGCCAGCAGCTACCAAACAGGGGGTGTAAGCACAGATACGCAGTATTTT.

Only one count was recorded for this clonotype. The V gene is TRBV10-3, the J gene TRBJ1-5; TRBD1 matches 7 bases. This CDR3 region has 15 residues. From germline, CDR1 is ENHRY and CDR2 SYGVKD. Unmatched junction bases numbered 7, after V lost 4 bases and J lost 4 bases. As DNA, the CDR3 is TGTGCCATCAGTGGGTCTGACAGGGAGAATCAGCCCCAGCATTTT. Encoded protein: CAISGSDRENQPQHF.

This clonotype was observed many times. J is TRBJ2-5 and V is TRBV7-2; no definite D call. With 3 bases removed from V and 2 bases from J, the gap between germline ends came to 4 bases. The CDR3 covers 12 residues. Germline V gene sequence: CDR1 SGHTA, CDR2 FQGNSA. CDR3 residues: CASSFPQETQYF. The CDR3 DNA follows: TGTGCCAGCAGCTTTCCGCAAGAGACCCAGTACTTC.